The clone carrying this T cell receptor (beta chain) has only one observation. The target antigen is unknown. With 60 Vbeta and 13 Jbeta primers, the PCR was carried out. The repertoire was sequenced with immunoSEQ multiplex PCR; TCRdb's copy has only in-frame clones and lacks some. The sample yields about 160,000 clones, roughly 85% seen once. The record originates from a study of cytomegalovirus exposure and HLA in healthy donors. The study's findings and limits: From TCR beta sequences, most subjects' HLA-A and HLA-B alleles were reportedly predicted accurately. The CMV antigen specificity of a few CMV-associated chains was confirmed through in vitro analysis.

The V gene lost 9 bases and the J gene lost 5 bases, with 14 bases spanning the gap. Germline CDR1 and CDR2: LNHDA and SQIVND (reference sequence). CDR3 length: 13 amino acids. This chain joins TRBV19 and TRBJ1-5; D uncertain. Sequencing was done on a sample of PBMCs. This sequence originates from a woman aged 50 to 60 in good health and CMV-seropositive. The DNA for the CDR3 is TGTGCCAGCTCAGGCTTGGTGCATCAGCCCCAGCATTTT. This codes for CASSGLVHQPQHF.